A selection of T cell receptor beta chains follows, all from one sample in a study of human T cells and chemical hapten exposure. TCRdb reprocessed the RACE reads with MiXCR, giving one entry per CDR3 protein. Found here are approximately 350,000 distinct CDR3 sequences, roughly 6.9% of them singletons; the top ten hold roughly 7.9%. Sequencing used whole blood, obtained in connection with sensitization to the hapten diphenylcyclopropenone (DPC). These TCRs come from a woman younger than 35 with alopecia areata. Some clones in this sample may be carry-over from other donors' samples. The CDR3 runs from the conserved cysteine through the conserved F or W. Each record gives: clone size, D gene, J gene, V gene, CDR3 protein, CDR3 DNA. A D gene is named only where the DNA matches it firmly. A clone size is listed for some rows: how often the clone was seen (once, few, many), or a class if it is expanded.

.	.	TRBJ1-6	TRBV7-2	CASSNHRASSYNSPLHF	TGTGCCAGCAGCAACCACAGGGCCAGCTCCTATAATTCACCCCTCCACTTT
.	.	TRBJ2-3	TRBV28	CAVPGRGGESTDTQYF	TGTGCCGTCCCCGGCAGGGGGGGTGAAAGCACAGATACGCAGTATTTT
few	.	TRBJ2-7	TRBV6-5	CASSYGGGVNEQYF	TGTGCCAGCAGTTACGGGGGGGGCGTGAACGAGCAGTACTTC
.	.	TRBJ2-1	TRBV18	CASSPPLQGSYNEQFF	TGTGCCAGCTCACCACCGTTACAGGGCTCCTACAATGAGCAGTTCTTC
few	TRBD1	TRBJ2-7	TRBV7-2	CASSLGPDRGPYEQYF	TGTGCCAGCAGCCTAGGCCCGGACAGGGGCCCCTACGAGCAGTACTTC
many	TRBD2	TRBJ2-3	TRBV5-6	CASSPWTSGAGTDTQYF	TGTGCCAGCAGCCCGTGGACTAGCGGGGCCGGCACAGATACGCAGTATTTT
few	TRBD1	TRBJ1-1	TRBV20-1	CSARILGTGAMNTEAFF	TGCAGTGCTCGAATTCTTGGGACAGGGGCCATGAACACTGAAGCTTTCTTT
many	.	TRBJ2-2	TRBV29-1	CSGRLQGAGELFF	TGCAGCGGACGCTTACAGGGCGCCGGGGAGCTGTTTTTT
.	.	TRBJ1-1	TRBV6-6	CASSLPVNFPEAFF	TGTGCCAGCAGCCTCCCGGTTAACTTCCCTGAAGCTTTCTTT
.	.	TRBJ1-6	TRBV2	CASTRGSGPNYNSPLHF	TGTGCCAGCACCAGAGGGTCAGGGCCTAACTATAATTCACCCCTCCACTTT
many	.	TRBJ1-2	TRBV10-3	CAISEPTYQGRSYGYTF	TGTGCCATCAGTGAGCCCACTTATCAAGGACGAAGCTATGGCTACACCTTC
.	TRBD2	TRBJ2-3	TRBV29-1	CSVEGVAGSDTQYF	TGCAGCGTTGAAGGTGTAGCGGGGTCCGATACGCAGTATTTT
.	.	TRBJ1-2	TRBV29-1	CSVGEAYGYTF	TGCAGCGTTGGAGAAGCCTATGGCTACACCTTC
.	TRBD1	TRBJ2-1	TRBV10-3	CAISESNGRQGARNEQFF	TGTGCCATCAGTGAGTCGAACGGTCGACAGGGGGCCCGCAATGAGCAGTTCTTC
few	.	TRBJ1-4	TRBV12-3/TRBV12-4	CASSLRTSEKLFF	TGTGCCAGCAGTTTAAGGACAAGCGAAAAACTGTTTTTT
many	.	TRBJ2-5	TRBV5-1	CASSLSQQETQYF	TGCGCCAGCAGCTTGAGCCAGCAAGAGACCCAGTACTTC
.	.	TRBJ1-1	TRBV13	CASSARRSAVNTEAFF	TGTGCCAGCAGCGCCCGTCGATCAGCCGTGAACACTGAAGCTTTCTTT
few	.	TRBJ1-3	TRBV11-2	CASSLRFGSGNTIYF	TGTGCCAGCAGCTTAAGGTTCGGCTCTGGAAACACCATATATTTT
.	.	TRBJ2-6	TRBV5-1	CASSPGWARGANVRTF	.
few	.	TRBJ1-4	TRBV7-2	CASSPTGHNEKLFF	TGTGCCAGCAGCCCTACGGGACATAATGAAAAACTGTTTTTT
many	.	TRBJ2-6	TRBV7-9	CASSFHGANVLTF	TGTGCCAGCAGCTTCCATGGGGCCAACGTCCTGACTTTC
few	TRBD1	TRBJ2-6	TRBV2	CASSVGTAGANVLTF	TGTGCCAGCAGTGTTGGGACAGCTGGGGCCAACGTCCTGACTTTC
few	TRBD1	TRBJ2-7	TRBV28	CATGTGNSYEQYF	TGTGCCACCGGGACAGGGAACTCCTACGAGCAGTACTTC
many	TRBD1	TRBJ2-3	TRBV20-1	CSARIADRGTDTQYF	TGCAGTGCTAGAATAGCGGACAGGGGCACAGATACGCAGTATTTT
many	.	TRBJ2-3	TRBV7-8	CASSLGRGQRTDTQYF	TGTGCCAGCAGCTTAGGGCGGGGACAGCGCACAGATACGCAGTATTTT
.	.	TRBJ1-1	TRBV9	CASSMGPDTEAFF	TGTGCCAGCAGCATGGGGCCGGACACTGAAGCTTTCTTT
few	.	TRBJ1-1	TRBV12-3/TRBV12-4	CASRTTGREAFF	TGTGCCAGCAGGACTACCGGGCGAGAAGCTTTCTTT
.	.	TRBJ1-1	TRBV28	CASSLRGVGFTEAFF	TGTGCCAGCAGTTTGAGGGGGGTCGGTTTTACTGAAGCTTTCTTT
.	.	TRBJ1-1	TRBV12-3/TRBV12-4	CASSLRERSEAFF	TGTGCCAGCAGTTTACGGGAACGATCTGAAGCTTTCTTT
few	TRBD1	TRBJ1-6	TRBV7-2	CASRYLRGTGGQNSPLHF	TGTGCCAGCAGATACCTTCGAGGGACAGGGGGCCAAAATTCACCCCTCCACTTT
.	.	TRBJ2-3	TRBV11-2	CASSSSTGQTPFTQYF	TGTGCCAGCAGCTCTAGTACCGGACAGACCCCTTTTACGCAGTATTTT
.	TRBD2	TRBJ2-3	TRBV10-3	CAISYDLRGGKDTQYF	TGTGCCATCAGTTATGATCTACGGGGGGGCAAAGATACGCAGTATTTT
.	TRBD2	TRBJ2-1	TRBV20-1	CSVPIAGQFF	TGCAGTGTCCCCATAGCGGGGCAGTTCTTC
few	TRBD1	TRBJ2-5	TRBV7-8	CATVNRGRAEETQYF	TGTGCCACCGTCAACAGGGGAAGGGCAGAAGAGACCCAGTACTTC
many	.	TRBJ2-1	TRBV27	CASRIGSGAYNEQFF	TGTGCCAGCAGAATCGGGTCTGGGGCCTACAATGAGCAGTTCTTC
few	.	TRBJ1-4	TRBV21-1	CASPEPGQGVGTNEKLFF	TGTGCCAGCCCAGAACCGGGACAGGGGGTAGGAACTAATGAAAAACTGTTTTTT
.	.	TRBJ1-1	TRBV29-1	CSVFGQSLNTEAFF	TGCAGCGTTTTCGGACAGAGCCTGAACACTGAAGCTTTCTTT
many	.	TRBJ2-3	TRBV27	CASSPGPIQDTQYF	TGTGCCAGCAGTCCTGGTCCGATACAAGATACGCAGTATTTT
few	TRBD2	TRBJ2-5	TRBV19	CASRPGLAGRETQYF	TGTGCCAGTAGACCTGGACTAGCGGGGCGAGAGACCCAGTACTTC
.	.	TRBJ1-6	TRBV7-3	CASSLTPGVIPLHF	TGTGCCAGCAGCTTAACACCCGGGGTTATACCCCTCCACTTT
few	TRBD2	TRBJ2-7	TRBV20-1	CSASGSGGAREQYF	TGCAGTGCTAGTGGTAGCGGGGGGGCCCGCGAGCAGTACTTC
many	.	TRBJ2-1	TRBV4-3	CASSIQGVYNEQFF	TGCGCCAGCAGCATACAGGGCGTGTACAATGAGCAGTTCTTC
few	TRBD1	TRBJ1-6	TRBV20-1	CSARIGQGNSPLHF	TGCAGTGCTCGAATTGGACAGGGAAATTCACCCCTCCACTTT
few	.	TRBJ1-3	TRBV7-3	CASSLGDGNTIYF	TGTGCCAGCAGCTTAGGGGACGGAAACACCATATATTTT
few	.	TRBJ2-2	TRBV4-3	CASSQERVGSANTGELFF	TGCGCCAGCAGCCAAGAACGAGTGGGGAGCGCGAACACCGGGGAGCTGTTTTTT
many	.	TRBJ2-3	TRBV5-1	CASSPWEGAGDTQYF	TGCGCCAGCAGCCCATGGGAGGGGGCTGGAGATACGCAGTATTTT
many	.	TRBJ2-3	TRBV9	CASSVGGTTTDTQYF	TGTGCCAGCAGCGTAGGAGGGACCACCACAGATACGCAGTATTTT
.	.	TRBJ2-7	TRBV3-1	CASSSMIGVNEQYF	TGTGCCAGCAGCTCTATGATTGGGGTTAACGAGCAGTACTTC